Listed below are T cell receptor beta chains from one sample, sequenced in a study of blood T cells in healthy people across ages. From the 5' RACE reads, TCRdb called clonotypes with MiXCR, one entry per CDR3 protein. This repertoire shows about 680,000 distinct CDR3 sequences, 45% to 50% found once; its top ten account for approximately 32%. Sequenced material: blood. The receptors shown here come from a woman in her sixties or seventies in good health. The CDR3 runs from the conserved cysteine through the conserved F or W. D genes are given only for firm matches. Rows give clone size only sometimes, using once, few, many, or a class for an expanded clone.

abundance,d_gene,j_gene,v_gene,CDR3nt,CDR3aa
NA,TRBD1,TRBJ1-2,TRBV12-3/TRBV12-4,TGTGCCAGCAGTTTCAAGGGGACAGGGGCGGGGGTTAACTATGGCTACACCTTC,CASSFKGTGAGVNYGYTF
few,TRBD1,TRBJ2-3,TRBV20-1,TGCAGTGCTTGGGACAGGGGATACACAGATACGCAGTATTTT,CSAWDRGYTDTQYF
NA,TRBD1,TRBJ2-1,TRBV6-2/TRBV6-3,TGTGCCAGCAGTTACTTCGGACAGGGGGCTGGAGATGAGCAGTTCTTC,CASSYFGQGAGDEQFF
NA,NA,TRBJ1-5,TRBV27,TGTGCCAGCGCCCCGGGTAAGACCGGGCAGCCCCAGCATTTT,CASAPGKTGQPQHF
NA,NA,TRBJ2-7,TRBV20-1,TGCAGTGCTAGGTCAATTAGCGGAACGGGGAGTCCCTACGACCAGTACTTC,CSARSISGTGSPYDQYF
NA,NA,TRBJ1-1,TRBV29-1,TGCAGCGTTGCCCCAGATATGAACACTGAAGCTTTCTTT,CSVAPDMNTEAFF
NA,NA,TRBJ1-1,TRBV20-1,TGCAGTGCTAGGAAGGACAGCCTAAACACTGAAGCTTTCTTT,CSARKDSLNTEAFF
few,TRBD2,TRBJ2-7,TRBV10-3,TGTGCCATCAGTGAGGGACCGCTAGCGGGCCAATCCTACGAGCAGTACTTC,CAISEGPLAGQSYEQYF
NA,TRBD2,TRBJ2-3,TRBV20-1,TGCAGTGCCCATCCATTGGCGGGAGTAGGCACAGATACGCAGTATTTT,CSAHPLAGVGTDTQYF
NA,TRBD1,TRBJ2-4,TRBV12-3/TRBV12-4,TGTGCCAGCAGTCAACAGGGGGTAAACATTCAGTACTTC,CASSQQGVNIQYF
few,NA,TRBJ2-5,TRBV29-1,TGCAGCGTTGTCAGGAGAGGTGGTCAAGAGACCCAGTACTTC,CSVVRRGGQETQYF
NA,TRBD2,TRBJ2-7,TRBV7-2,TGTGTCAGCAGCTTAGCAGCTAGCGGCTCCTACGAGCAGTACTTC,CVSSLAASGSYEQYF
NA,NA,TRBJ1-1,TRBV2,TGTGCCAGCAGTGATGTGGAGTTAAGGACCACTGAAGCTTTCTTT,CASSDVELRTTEAFF
NA,TRBD2,TRBJ2-1,TRBV30,TGTGCCTGGCGTGGGGTAATGACTAGCGGGAAGTGGTCCTACAATGAGCAGTTCTTC,CAWRGVMTSGKWSYNEQFF
once,NA,TRBJ2-3,TRBV4-3,TGCGCCAGCAGCCAAAGACTGGCTCGCGCAGATACGCAGTATTTT,CASSQRLARADTQYF
few,TRBD2,TRBJ2-5,TRBV9,TGTGCCAGCAGCGTAGGACTAGCGAAAGAAGAGACCCAGTACTTC,CASSVGLAKEETQYF
NA,NA,TRBJ1-1,TRBV30,TGTGCCTGGAGTGAACAGGAGAACACTGAAGCTTTCTTT,CAWSEQENTEAFF
NA,TRBD2,TRBJ2-5,TRBV29-1,TGCAGCGTGTACGGGACTACTACATACAATGAGCAGTACTTC,CSVYGTTTYNEQYF
NA,TRBD2,TRBJ2-1,TRBV20-1,TGCAGTGCTAGAGATTACACCGGGACTAGCTCCTACAATGAGCAGTTCTTC,CSARDYTGTSSYNEQFF
few,NA,TRBJ1-2,TRBV7-9,TGTGCCAGCAGCTTAGTTCGGGGGAGCCTCGAGGGCTACACCTTC,CASSLVRGSLEGYTF
few,NA,TRBJ1-6,TRBV5-6,TGTGCCAGCAGCTTGCTGGGCAGGGATAATTCACCCCTCCACTTT,CASSLLGRDNSPLHF
NA,NA,TRBJ2-1,TRBV20-1,TGCAGTGCTAGACTCTGGACTAACCCTCGGCGGCAGTTCTTC,CSARLWTNPRRQFF
few,TRBD2,TRBJ2-5,TRBV12-3/TRBV12-4,TGTGCCAGCAGTTTCGATGGCGGGAGGGCCGCAAATGAGCAGTACTTC,CASSFDGGRAANEQYF
few,NA,TRBJ1-4,TRBV15,TGTGCCACCAGCAGAGACGGCGGGCTTAATGAAAAACTGTTTTTT,CATSRDGGLNEKLFF
NA,NA,TRBJ2-1,TRBV28,TGTGCCAGCAGTTCCACAGGGATGCTGGACAATGAGCAGTTCTTC,CASSSTGMLDNEQFF
NA,NA,TRBJ2-7,TRBV7-2,TGTGCCAGCAGCTTGGGGCGGCTCTCCTACGAGCAGTACTTC,CASSLGRLSYEQYF
NA,NA,TRBJ2-3,TRBV4-3,TGCGCCAGCAGCGAAAGCCCCCCGGGACCTTTCACAGATACGCAGTATTTT,CASSESPPGPFTDTQYF
few,NA,TRBJ1-2,TRBV4-3,TGCGCCAGCAGCCACTACAGGGATGGCTACACCTTC,CASSHYRDGYTF
NA,TRBD1,TRBJ2-1,TRBV3-1,TGTGCCAGCAGCCAAGATGGGACAGGGGTCAATGAGCAGTTCTTC,CASSQDGTGVNEQFF
NA,NA,TRBJ2-7,TRBV7-2,TGTGCCAGCAGCCTCAACTCCGACGAGCAGTACTTC,CASSLNSDEQYF
NA,NA,TRBJ2-7,TRBV20-1,TGCAGTGCTCCCCAGACCAGGGTTAGCGAGCAGTACTTC,CSAPQTRVSEQYF
NA,TRBD2,TRBJ2-7,TRBV6-2/TRBV6-3,TGTGCCAGCAGTTACTCCCCGGGACTAGTCTCCTACGAGCAGTACTTC,CASSYSPGLVSYEQYF
once,NA,TRBJ1-2,TRBV20-1,TGCAGTGCTAGGGTGATCTCTGGCTACACCTTC,CSARVISGYTF
few,NA,TRBJ2-7,TRBV7-9,TGTGCCAGCAGCTTAGATGTCAGATCCTACGAGCAGTACTTC,CASSLDVRSYEQYF
NA,NA,TRBJ2-7,TRBV3-1,TGTGCCAGCAGCCAAGGACTTGTGGTGTCGGGGTACGAGCAGTACTTC,CASSQGLVVSGYEQYF
few,TRBD1,TRBJ2-7,TRBV28,TGTGCCAGCGGGAGGACAGGGGGCACGTCCTACGAGCAGTACTTC,CASGRTGGTSYEQYF
NA,NA,TRBJ1-5,TRBV20-1,TGCAGTGCTAGATCATACCAGGGGAATCAGCCCCAGCATTTT,CSARSYQGNQPQHF
few,TRBD2,TRBJ2-7,TRBV7-9,TGTGCCAGCAGCTCTCTAGCGGGAGTCAACGAGCAGTACTTC,CASSSLAGVNEQYF